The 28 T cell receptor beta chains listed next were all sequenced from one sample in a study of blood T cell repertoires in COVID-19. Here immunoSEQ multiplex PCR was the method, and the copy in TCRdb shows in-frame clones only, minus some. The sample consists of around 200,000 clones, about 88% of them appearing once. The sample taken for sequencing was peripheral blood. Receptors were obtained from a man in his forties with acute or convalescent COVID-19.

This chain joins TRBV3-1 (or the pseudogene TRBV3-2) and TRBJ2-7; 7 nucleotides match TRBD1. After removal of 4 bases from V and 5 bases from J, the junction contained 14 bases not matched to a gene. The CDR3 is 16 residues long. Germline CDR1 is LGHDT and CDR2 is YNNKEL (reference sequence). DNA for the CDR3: TGTGCCAGCAGCCCCCAAGGAAAGACAGGGTATAACGAGCAGTACTTC. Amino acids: CASSPQGKTGYNEQYF.

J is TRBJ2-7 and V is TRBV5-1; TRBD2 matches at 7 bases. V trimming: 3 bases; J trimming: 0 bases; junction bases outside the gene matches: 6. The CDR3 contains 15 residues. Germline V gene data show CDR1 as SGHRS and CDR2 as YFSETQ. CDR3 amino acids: CASSWEGKGSYEQYF. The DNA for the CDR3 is TGCGCCAGCAGCTGGGAGGGTAAAGGCTCCTACGAGCAGTACTTC. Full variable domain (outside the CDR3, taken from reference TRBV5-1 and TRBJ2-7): KAGVTQTPRYLIKTRGQQVTLSCSPISGHRSVSWYQQTPGQGLQFLFEYFSETQRNKGNFPGRFSGRQFSNSRSEMNVSTLELGDSALYLCASSWEGKGSYEQYFGPGTRLTVT.

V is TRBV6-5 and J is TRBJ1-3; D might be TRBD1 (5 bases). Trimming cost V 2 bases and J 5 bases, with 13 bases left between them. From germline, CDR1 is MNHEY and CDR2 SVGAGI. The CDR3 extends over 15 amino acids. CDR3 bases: TGTGCCAGCAGTTACGGGGTCAGGGAACGAAACACCATATATTTT. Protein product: CASSYGVRERNTIYF.

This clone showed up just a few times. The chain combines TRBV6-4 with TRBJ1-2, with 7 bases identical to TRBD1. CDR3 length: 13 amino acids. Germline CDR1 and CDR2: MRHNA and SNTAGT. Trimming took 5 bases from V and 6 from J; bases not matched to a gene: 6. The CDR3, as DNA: TGTGCCAGCAGTCCGCAGGGGGGACATGGCTACACCTTC. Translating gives CASSPQGGHGYTF.

DNA of the CDR3: TGCGCCAGCTCGACAACCGGGACTTTGGGGGAGACTGGGAGCACAGATACGCAGTATTTT. Translating gives CASSTTGTLGETGSTDTQYF. V and J are TRBV4-1 and TRBJ2-3; possibly TRBD2 for D (6 bases). The CDR3 contains 20 residues. Trimming cost V 8 bases and J 0 bases, with 30 bases left between them. Germline V gene lookup returns CDR1 MGHRA and CDR2 YSYEKL.

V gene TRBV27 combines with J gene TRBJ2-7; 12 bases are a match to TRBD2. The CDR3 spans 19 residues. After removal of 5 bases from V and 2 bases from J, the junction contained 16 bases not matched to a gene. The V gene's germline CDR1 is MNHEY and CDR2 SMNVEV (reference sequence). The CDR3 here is CASSPASGRGASGAYEQYF. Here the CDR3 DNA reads TGTGCCAGCAGTCCCGCTAGCGGGAGGGGAGCATCGGGAGCCTACGAGCAGTACTTC.

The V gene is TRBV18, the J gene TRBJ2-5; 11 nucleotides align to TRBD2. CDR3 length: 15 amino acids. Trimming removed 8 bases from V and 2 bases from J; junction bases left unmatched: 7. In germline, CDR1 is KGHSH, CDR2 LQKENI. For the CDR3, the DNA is TGTGCCAGCCCTCAGACTAGCGGGGTTCAAGAGACCCAGTACTTC. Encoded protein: CASPQTSGVQETQYF.

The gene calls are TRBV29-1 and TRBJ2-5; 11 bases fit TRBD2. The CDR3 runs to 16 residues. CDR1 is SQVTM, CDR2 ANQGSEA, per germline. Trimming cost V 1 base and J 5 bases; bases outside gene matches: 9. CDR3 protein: CSVEGHTSGRAETQYF. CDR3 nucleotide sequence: TGCAGCGTTGAAGGGCACACTAGCGGGAGAGCCGAGACCCAGTACTTC.

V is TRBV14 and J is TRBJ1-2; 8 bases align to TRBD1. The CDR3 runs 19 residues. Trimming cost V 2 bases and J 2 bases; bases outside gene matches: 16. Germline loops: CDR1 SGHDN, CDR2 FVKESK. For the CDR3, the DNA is TGTGCCAGCAGCCAACCCCCTGACAGGGGAGACCTAATAAACTATGGCTACACCTTC. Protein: CASSQPPDRGDLINYGYTF.

CDR3 sequence reads: CASTKRRGGSEGYTF. DNA of the CDR3: TGTGCCAGTACCAAGCGAAGGGGCGGATCGGAGGGCTACACCTTC. The chain links TRBV19 to TRBJ1-2, with D tentatively TRBD1 (5 bases). CDR3 length: 15 residues. Germline CDR1 reads LNHDA; CDR2 reads SQIVND (reference sequence). V lost 7 bases and J 8 bases, leaving 23 bases between the germline ends.

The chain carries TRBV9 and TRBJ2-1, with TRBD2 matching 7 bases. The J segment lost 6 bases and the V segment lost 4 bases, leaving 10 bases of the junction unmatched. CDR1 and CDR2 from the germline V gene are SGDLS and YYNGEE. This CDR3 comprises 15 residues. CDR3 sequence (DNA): TGTGCCAGCAGCCGAAGCGGGATATATGGCAATGAGCAGTTCTTC. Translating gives CASSRSGIYGNEQFF.

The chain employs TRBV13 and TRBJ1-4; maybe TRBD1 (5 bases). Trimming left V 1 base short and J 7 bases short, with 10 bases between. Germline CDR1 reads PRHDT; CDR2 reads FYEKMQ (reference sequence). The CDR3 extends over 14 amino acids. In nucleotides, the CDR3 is TGTGCCAGCAGCTTAGTAGAAAGGGGTGAAAAACTGTTTTTT. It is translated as CASSLVERGEKLFF.

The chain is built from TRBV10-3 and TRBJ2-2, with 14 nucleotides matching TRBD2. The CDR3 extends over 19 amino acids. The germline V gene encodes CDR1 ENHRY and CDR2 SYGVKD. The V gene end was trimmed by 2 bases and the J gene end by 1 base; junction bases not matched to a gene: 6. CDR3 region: CAISETPGLAGENTGELFF. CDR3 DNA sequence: TGTGCCATCAGTGAGACACCGGGACTAGCGGGAGAGAACACCGGGGAGCTGTTTTTT.

CDR3 amino acids: CASSFSGQITDTQYF. The CDR3 coding sequence is TGTGCCAGCAGCTTTTCTGGACAGATCACAGATACGCAGTATTTT. The gene calls are TRBV5-5 and TRBJ2-3; a weak D match, TRBD1 (6 bases). Trimming pared 2 bases from V and 2 bases from J, leaving 12 bases between. Germline assignment: CDR1 SGHKS and CDR2 YYEKEE (reference sequence). This CDR3 contains 15 residues. Full variable domain (rest looked up from reference TRBV5-5 and TRBJ2-3): DAGVTQSPTHLIKTRGQQVTLRCSPISGHKSVSWYQQVLGQGPQFIFQYYEKEERGRGNFPDRFSARQFPNYSSELNVNALLLGDSALYLCASSFSGQITDTQYFGPGTRLTVL.

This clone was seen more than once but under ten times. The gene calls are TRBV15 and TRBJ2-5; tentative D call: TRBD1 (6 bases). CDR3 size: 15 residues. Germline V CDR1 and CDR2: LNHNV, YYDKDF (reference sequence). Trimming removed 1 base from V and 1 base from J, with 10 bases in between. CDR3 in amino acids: CATSRGGLSQETQYF. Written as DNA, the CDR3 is TGTGCCACCAGCAGAGGGGGGCTCTCCCAAGAGACCCAGTACTTC.

This CDR3 is CASSRQEDNEQFF. CDR3 in DNA: TGTGCCAGCTCAAGACAGGAGGACAATGAGCAGTTCTTC. The rearrangement links TRBV18 to TRBJ2-1, with a weak D call TRBD1 (6 bases). Trimming cost V 5 bases and J 5 bases, with 10 bases left between them. The length of the CDR3 is 13 residues. The germline gives CDR1 KGHSH, CDR2 LQKENI.

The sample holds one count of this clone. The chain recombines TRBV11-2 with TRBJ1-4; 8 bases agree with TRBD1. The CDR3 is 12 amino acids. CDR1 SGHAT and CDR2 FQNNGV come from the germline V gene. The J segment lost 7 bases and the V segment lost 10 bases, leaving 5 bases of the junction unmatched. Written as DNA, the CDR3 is TGTGCCACAGGACAGGGTTTTGAAAAACTGTTTTTT. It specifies CATGQGFEKLFF.

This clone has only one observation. CDR3 amino acids: CASSLDASKQVETQYF. CDR3 bases: TGTGCCAGCAGCTTAGATGCGTCGAAGCAGGTAGAGACCCAGTACTTC. The chain is built from TRBV11-2 and TRBJ2-5; unclear D gene. The length of the CDR3 is 16 residues. Germline CDR1 SGHAT, CDR2 FQNNGV. V gave up 0 bases and J gave up 4 bases, with 15 bases separating them.

The CDR3 is CASSPIDRRGEQFF. The CDR3 coding sequence is TGTGCCAGCAGCCCAATAGACAGGCGGGGGGAGCAGTTCTTC. This chain uses TRBV11-2 with TRBJ2-1, with D possibly TRBD2 on 7 matching bases. Germline loops: CDR1 SGHAT, CDR2 FQNNGV. The CDR3 has 14 residues. The germline V and J ends were trimmed by 5 bases and 10 bases, with 18 bases remaining between them.

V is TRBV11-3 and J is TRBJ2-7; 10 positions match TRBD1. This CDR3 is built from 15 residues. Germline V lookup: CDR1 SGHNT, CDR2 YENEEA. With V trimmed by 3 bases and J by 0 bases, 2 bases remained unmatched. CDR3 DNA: TGTGCCAGCAGCTTGGGACAGGGGCCCTCCTACGAGCAGTACTTC. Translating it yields CASSLGQGPSYEQYF.

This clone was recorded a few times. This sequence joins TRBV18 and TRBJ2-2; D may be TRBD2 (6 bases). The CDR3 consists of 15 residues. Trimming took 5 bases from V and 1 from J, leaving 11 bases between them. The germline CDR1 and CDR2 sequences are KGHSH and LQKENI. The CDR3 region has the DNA TGTGCCAGCTCAGCGGGACGGAAGAACACCGGGGAGCTGTTTTTT. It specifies CASSAGRKNTGELFF.

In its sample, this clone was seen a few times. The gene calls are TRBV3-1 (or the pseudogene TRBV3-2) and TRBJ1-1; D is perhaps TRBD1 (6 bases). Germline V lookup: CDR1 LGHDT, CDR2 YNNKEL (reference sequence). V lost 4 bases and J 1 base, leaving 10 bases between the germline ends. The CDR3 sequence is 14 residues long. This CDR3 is CASSLRQENTEAFF. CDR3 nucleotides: TGTGCCAGCAGCCTTCGACAGGAGAACACTGAAGCTTTCTTT.

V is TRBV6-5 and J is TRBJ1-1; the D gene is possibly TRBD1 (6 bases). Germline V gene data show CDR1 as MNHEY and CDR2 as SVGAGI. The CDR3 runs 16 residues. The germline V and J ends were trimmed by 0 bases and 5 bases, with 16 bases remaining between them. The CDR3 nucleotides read TGTGCCAGCAGTTACTCGACCCAGGGGTTGCGGACTGAAGCTTTCTTT. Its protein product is CASSYSTQGLRTEAFF.

The CDR3 coding sequence is TGTGCCAGCAGGACCGGACAGGGGTTCTATGGCTACACCTTC. Its translation: CASRTGQGFYGYTF. The chain links TRBV28 to TRBJ1-2, with 9 nucleotides matching TRBD1. Losses at the gene ends were 6 bases for V and 4 bases for J; bases not matched to a gene: 6. CDR1 MDHEN and CDR2 SYDVKM come from the germline V gene. The CDR3 totals 14 residues.

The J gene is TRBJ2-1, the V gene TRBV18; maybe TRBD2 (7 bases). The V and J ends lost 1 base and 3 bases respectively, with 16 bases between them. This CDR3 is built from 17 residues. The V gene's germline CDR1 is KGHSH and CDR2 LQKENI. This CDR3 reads CASSPLVGGANYNEQFF. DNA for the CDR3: TGTGCCAGCTCACCACTAGTGGGGGGGGCAAACTACAATGAGCAGTTCTTC.

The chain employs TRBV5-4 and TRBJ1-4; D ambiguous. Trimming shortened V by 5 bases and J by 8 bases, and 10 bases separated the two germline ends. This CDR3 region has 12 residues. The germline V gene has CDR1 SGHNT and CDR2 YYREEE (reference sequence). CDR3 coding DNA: TGTGCCAGCAGTATCCTACGCGAAAAACTGTTTTTT. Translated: CASSILREKLFF.

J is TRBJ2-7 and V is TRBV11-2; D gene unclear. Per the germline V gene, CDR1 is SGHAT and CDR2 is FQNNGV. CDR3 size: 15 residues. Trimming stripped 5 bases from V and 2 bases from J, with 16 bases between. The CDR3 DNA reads TGTGCCAGCAGCCGTCCCACAGTCTTAGCCTACGAGCAGTACTTC. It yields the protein CASSRPTVLAYEQYF.

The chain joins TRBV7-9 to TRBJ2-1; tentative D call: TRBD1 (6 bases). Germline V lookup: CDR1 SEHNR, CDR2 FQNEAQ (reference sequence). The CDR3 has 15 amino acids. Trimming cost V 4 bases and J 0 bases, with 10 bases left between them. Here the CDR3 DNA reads TGTGCCAGCAGCTATACAGGGAGCTCCTACAATGAGCAGTTCTTC. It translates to CASSYTGSSYNEQFF.